This TCR beta chain is drawn from a study of early T cells in non-severe SARS-CoV-2 infection. For the study at large: Sequencing was performed on bulk RNA from unsorted whole blood, leaving chains unpaired.

The CDR3 loop spans 15 amino acids. V was trimmed by 5 bases and J by 5 bases, leaving 19 bases between them. Germline values: CDR1 SGHTA, CDR2 FQGNSA. The library protocol tagged individual cDNA molecules with unique molecular identifiers. A single record per CDR3 protein comes from TCRdb applying MiXCR to the 5' RACE reads. The sample holds over 100,000 distinct CDR3 sequences, about an eighth seen once. Findings and limits, study-wide: VDJdb matching, biased toward anti-spike CD8 responses, missed private and CD4 specificities.

There are many counts of this clonotype. The antigen remains undetermined. This TCR was recovered from an adult who was a healthcare worker with PCR-confirmed SARS-CoV-2 infection or an uninfected control (not recorded which). The specimen sequenced was whole blood. V gene TRBV7-2 combines with J gene TRBJ2-7; D is possibly TRBD2 (5 bases). As DNA, the CDR3 is TGTGCCAGCAGCGTAACCCCAAGAGCTAGCAACGAGCAGTACTTC. Amino acid sequence: CASSVTPRASNEQYF.